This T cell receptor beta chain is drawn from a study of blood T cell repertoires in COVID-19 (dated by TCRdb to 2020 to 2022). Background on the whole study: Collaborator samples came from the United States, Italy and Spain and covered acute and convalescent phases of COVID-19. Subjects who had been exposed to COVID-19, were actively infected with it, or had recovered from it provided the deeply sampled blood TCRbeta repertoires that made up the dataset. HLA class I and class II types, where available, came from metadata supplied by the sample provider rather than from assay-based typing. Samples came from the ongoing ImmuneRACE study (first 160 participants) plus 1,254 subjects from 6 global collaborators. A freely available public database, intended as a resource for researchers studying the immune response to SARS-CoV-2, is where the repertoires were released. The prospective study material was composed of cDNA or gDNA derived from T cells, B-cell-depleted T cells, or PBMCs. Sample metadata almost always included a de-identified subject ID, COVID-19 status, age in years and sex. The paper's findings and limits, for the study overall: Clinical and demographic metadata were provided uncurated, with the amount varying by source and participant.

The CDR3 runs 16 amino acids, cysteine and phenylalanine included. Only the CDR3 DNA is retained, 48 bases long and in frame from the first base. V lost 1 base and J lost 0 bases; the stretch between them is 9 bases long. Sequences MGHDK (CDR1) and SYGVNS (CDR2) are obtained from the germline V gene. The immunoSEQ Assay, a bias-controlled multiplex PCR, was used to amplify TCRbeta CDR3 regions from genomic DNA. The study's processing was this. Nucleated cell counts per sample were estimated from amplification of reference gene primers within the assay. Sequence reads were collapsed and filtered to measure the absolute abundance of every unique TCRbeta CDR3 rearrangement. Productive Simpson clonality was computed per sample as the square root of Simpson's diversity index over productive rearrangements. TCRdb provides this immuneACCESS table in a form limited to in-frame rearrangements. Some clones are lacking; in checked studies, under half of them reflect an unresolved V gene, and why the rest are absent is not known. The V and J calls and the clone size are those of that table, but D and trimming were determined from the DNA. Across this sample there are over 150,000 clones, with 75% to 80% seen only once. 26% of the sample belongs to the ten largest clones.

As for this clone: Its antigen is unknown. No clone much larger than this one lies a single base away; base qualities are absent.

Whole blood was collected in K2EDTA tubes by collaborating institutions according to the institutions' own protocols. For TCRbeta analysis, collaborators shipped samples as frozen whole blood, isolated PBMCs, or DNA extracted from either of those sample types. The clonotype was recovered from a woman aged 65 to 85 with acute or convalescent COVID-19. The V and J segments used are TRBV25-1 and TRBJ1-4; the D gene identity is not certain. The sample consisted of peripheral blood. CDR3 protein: CASSELTSATNEKLFF. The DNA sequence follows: TGTGCCAGCAGTGAATTAACAAGTGCAACTAATGAAAAACTGTTTTTT.